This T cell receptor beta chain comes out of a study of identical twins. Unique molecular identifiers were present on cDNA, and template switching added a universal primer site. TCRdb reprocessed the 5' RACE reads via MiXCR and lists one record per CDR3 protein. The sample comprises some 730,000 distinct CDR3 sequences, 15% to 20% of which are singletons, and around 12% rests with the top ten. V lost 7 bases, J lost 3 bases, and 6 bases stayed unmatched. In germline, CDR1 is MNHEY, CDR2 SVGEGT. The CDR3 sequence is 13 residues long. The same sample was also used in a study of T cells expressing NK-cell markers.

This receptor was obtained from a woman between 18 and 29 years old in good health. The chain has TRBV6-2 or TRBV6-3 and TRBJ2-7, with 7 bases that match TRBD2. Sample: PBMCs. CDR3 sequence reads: CASIRTSSYEQYF. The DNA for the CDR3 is TGTGCCAGCATTCGGACTAGTAGCTACGAGCAGTACTTC.